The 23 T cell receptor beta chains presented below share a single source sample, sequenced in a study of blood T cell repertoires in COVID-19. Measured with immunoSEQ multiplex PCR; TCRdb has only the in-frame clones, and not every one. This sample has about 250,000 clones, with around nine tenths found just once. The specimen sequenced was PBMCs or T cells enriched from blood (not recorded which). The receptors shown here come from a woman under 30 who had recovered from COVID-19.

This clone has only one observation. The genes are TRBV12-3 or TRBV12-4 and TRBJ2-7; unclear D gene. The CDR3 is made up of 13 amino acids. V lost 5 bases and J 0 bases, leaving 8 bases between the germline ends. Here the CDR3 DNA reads TGTGCCAGCAGTCTCCTCGGCTCCTACGAGCAGTACTTC. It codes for CASSLLGSYEQYF.

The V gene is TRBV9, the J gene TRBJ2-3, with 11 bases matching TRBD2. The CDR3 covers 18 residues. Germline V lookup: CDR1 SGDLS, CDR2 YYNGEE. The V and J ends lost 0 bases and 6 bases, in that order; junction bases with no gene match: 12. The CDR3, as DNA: TGTGCCAGCAGCGTAGCTACCGGGACTAGCGGCCCCGTGGATACGCAGTATTTT. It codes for CASSVATGTSGPVDTQYF.

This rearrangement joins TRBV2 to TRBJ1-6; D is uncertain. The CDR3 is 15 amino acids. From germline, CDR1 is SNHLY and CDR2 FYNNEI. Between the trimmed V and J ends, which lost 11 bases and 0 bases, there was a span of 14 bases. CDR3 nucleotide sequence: TGTGCCTCGAAGGCGGGTCACTCCTATAATTCACCCCTCCACTTT. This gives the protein CASKAGHSYNSPLHF.

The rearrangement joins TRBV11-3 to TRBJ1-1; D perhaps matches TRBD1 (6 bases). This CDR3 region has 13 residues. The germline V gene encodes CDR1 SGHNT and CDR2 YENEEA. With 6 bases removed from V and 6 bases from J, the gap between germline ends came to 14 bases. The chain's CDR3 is CASRDSVSSEAFF. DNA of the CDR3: TGTGCCAGCAGGGACAGTGTTAGCTCTGAAGCTTTCTTT.

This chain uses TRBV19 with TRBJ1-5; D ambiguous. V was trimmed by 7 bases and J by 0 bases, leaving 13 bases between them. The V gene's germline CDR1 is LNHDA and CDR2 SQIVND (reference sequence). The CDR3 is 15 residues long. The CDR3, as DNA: TGTGCCAGTAAACCAGCTGAGGGTAGCAATCAGCCCCAGCATTTT. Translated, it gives CASKPAEGSNQPQHF.

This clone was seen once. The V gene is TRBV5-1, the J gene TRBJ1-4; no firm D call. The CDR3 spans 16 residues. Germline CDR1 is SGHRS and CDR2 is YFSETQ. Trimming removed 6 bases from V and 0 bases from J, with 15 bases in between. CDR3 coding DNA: TGCGCCAGCAAAGACTACACCGGTGCAACTAATGAAAAACTGTTTTTT. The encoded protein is CASKDYTGATNEKLFF.

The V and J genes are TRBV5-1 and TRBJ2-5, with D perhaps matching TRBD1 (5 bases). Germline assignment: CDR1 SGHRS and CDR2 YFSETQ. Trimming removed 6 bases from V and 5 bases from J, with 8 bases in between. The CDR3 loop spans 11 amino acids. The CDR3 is CASIWGETQYF. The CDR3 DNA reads TGCGCCAGCATTTGGGGCGAGACCCAGTACTTC.

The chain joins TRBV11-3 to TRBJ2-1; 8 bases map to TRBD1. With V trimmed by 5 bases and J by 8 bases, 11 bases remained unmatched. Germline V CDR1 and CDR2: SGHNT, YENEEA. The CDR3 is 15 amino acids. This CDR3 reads CASSLRQGYSDEQFF. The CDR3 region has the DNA TGTGCCAGCAGCCTTAGACAGGGGTACTCGGATGAGCAGTTCTTC.

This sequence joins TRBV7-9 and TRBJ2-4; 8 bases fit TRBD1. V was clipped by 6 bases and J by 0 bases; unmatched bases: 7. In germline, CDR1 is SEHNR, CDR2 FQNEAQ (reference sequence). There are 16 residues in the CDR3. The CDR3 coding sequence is TGTGCCAGCAGATCATCGACAGGGGTAGCCAAAAACATTCAGTACTTC. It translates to CASRSSTGVAKNIQYF.

Here the CDR3 reads CATLRDRGRNYGYTF. In DNA, the CDR3 is TGTGCCACCCTACGGGACAGGGGGCGAAACTATGGCTACACCTTC. This sequence joins TRBV15 and TRBJ1-2, with TRBD1 matching 12 bases. The CDR3 consists of 15 residues. The junction had 6 bases not matched to a gene; V was cut back by 8 bases and J by 2 bases. CDR1 is LNHNV, CDR2 YYDKDF, per germline (reference sequence).

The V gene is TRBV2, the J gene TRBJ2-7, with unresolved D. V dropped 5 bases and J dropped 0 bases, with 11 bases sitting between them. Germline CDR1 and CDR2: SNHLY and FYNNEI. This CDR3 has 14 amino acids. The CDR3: CASSLSRYSYEQYF. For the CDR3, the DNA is TGTGCCAGCAGTCTATCACGGTACTCCTACGAGCAGTACTTC. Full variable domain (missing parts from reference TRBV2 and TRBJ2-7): EPEVTQTPSHQVTQMGQEVILRCVPISNHLYFYWYRQILGQKVEFLVSFYNNEISEKSEIFDDQFSVERPDGSNFTLKIRSTKLEDSAMYFCASSLSRYSYEQYFGPGTRLTVT.

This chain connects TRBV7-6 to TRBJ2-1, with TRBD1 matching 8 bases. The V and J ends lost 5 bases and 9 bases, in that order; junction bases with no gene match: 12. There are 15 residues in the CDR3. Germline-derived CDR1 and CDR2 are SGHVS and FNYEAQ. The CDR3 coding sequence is TGTGCCAGCAGCCACGCGGACAGGGCCGGGGGTGAGCAGTTCTTC. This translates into CASSHADRAGGEQFF.

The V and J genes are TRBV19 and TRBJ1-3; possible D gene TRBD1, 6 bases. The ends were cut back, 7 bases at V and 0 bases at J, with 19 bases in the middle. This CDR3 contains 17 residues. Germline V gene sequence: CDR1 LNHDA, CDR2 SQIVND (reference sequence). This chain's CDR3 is CASKISWDKLSGNTIYF. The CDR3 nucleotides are TGTGCCAGTAAGATCTCCTGGGACAAACTCTCTGGAAACACCATATATTTT.

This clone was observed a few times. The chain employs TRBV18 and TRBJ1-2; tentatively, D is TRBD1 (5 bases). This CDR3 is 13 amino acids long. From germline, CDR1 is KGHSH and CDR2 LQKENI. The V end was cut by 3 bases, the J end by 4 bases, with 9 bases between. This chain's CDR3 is CASSPRGGYGYTF. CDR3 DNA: TGTGCCAGCTCACCGAGGGGAGGCTATGGCTACACCTTC.

The CDR3 spells CASSFGLAGVFEQFF. The CDR3 nucleotides are TGTGCCAGCAGTTTCGGACTAGCGGGAGTTTTTGAGCAGTTCTTC. This chain joins TRBV28 and TRBJ2-1; 13 bases map to TRBD2. Per germline, CDR1 MDHEN and CDR2 SYDVKM. With V trimmed by 3 bases and J by 9 bases, 5 bases remained unmatched. CDR3 length equals 15 residues.

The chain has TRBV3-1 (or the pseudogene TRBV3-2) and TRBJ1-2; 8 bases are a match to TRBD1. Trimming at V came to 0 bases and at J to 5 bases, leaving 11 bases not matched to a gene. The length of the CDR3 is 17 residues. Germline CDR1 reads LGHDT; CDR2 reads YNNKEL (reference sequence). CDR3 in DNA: TGTGCCAGCAGCCAAGATCTTTCCACAGGGGGGTCATATGGCTACACCTTC. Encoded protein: CASSQDLSTGGSYGYTF.

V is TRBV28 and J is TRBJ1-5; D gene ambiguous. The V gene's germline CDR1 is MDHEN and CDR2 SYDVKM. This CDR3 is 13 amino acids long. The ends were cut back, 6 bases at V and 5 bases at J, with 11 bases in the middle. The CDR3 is CASSPLVHQPQHF. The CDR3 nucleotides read TGTGCCAGCAGCCCCCTAGTTCATCAGCCCCAGCATTTT. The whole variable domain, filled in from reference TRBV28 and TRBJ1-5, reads DVKVTQSSRYLVKRTGEKVFLECVQDMDHENMFWYRQDPGLGLRLIYFSYDVKMKEKGDIPEGYSVSREKKERFSLILESASTNQTSMYLCASSPLVHQPQHFGDGTRLSIL.

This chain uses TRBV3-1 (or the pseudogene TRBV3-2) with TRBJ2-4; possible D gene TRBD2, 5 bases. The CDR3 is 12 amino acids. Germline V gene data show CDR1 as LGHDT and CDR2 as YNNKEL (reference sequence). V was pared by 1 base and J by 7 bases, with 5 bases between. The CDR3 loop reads CASSQGENIQYF. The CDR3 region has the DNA TGTGCCAGCAGCCAAGGGGAGAACATTCAGTACTTC.

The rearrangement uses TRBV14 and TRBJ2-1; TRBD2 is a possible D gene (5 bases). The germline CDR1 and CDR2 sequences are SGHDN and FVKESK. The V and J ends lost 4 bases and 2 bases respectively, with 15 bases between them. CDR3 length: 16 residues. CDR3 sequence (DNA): TGTGCCAGCAGCCCCAGGCCAGTGCGGGCCTACAATGAGCAGTTCTTC. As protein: CASSPRPVRAYNEQFF.

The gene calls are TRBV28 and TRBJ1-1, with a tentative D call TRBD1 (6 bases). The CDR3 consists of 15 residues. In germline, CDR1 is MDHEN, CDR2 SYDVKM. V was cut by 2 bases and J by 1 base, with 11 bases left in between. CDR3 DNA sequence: TGTGCCAGCAGTTTAGAGGGCAGGGGGAACACTGAAGCTTTCTTT. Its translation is CASSLEGRGNTEAFF. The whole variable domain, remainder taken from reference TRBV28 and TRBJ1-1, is DVKVTQSSRYLVKRTGEKVFLECVQDMDHENMFWYRQDPGLGLRLIYFSYDVKMKEKGDIPEGYSVSREKKERFSLILESASTNQTSMYLCASSLEGRGNTEAFFGQGTRLTVV.

The CDR3: CATRRGGTRGYTF. The CDR3 DNA is TGTGCCACCCGGCGGGGGGGGACTCGTGGCTACACCTTC. The chain joins TRBV12-3 or TRBV12-4 to TRBJ1-2; tentative D call: TRBD1 (5 bases). V was trimmed by 10 bases and J by 7 bases, leaving 19 bases between them. This CDR3 is 13 amino acids long.

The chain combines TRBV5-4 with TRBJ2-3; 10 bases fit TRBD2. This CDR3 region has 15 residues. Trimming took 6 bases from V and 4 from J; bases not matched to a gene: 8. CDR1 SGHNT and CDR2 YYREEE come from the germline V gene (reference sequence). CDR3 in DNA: TGTGCCAGCACTGGAGCGGGAGGGCCTTCAGATACGCAGTATTTT. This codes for CASTGAGGPSDTQYF.

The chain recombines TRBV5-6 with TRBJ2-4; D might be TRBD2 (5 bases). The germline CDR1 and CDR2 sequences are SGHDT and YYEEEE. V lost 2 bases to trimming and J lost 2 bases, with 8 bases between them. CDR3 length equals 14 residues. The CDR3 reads CASSLRGSKNIQYF. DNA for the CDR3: TGTGCCAGCAGCTTAAGAGGGTCCAAAAACATTCAGTACTTC.